This T cell receptor beta chain was sequenced for a study of T cell responses to AZD1222 COVID-19 vaccine. The assay was immunoSEQ multiplex PCR, and TCRdb's table has in-frame clones only and misses some. The repertoire holds around 97,000 clones, with 91% as singletons. Germline CDR1 and CDR2: SGHTA and FQGNSA. Deletions cut 10 bases from V and 5 bases from J, with 14 bases between. The CDR3 runs 13 residues. This specimen consisted of peripheral blood, obtained on day 0 of AZD1222 vaccination. The chain joins TRBV7-2 to TRBJ2-2, with D unresolved. This receptor was obtained from an adult in good health. CDR3 amino acids: CATNMLRTGELFF. The DNA of the CDR3 is TGTGCCACTAATATGCTTCGGACCGGGGAGCTGTTTTTT.